The 30 T cell receptor beta chains below all came from one sample that was sequenced in a study of technical replicates of blood from several donors. Sequencing was performed with immunoSEQ multiplex PCR; in TCRdb, only in-frame clones are kept and a portion is missing. The sample yields tens of thousands of clones, about 96% seen once. Input material: T cells isolated from PBMCs. These receptor sequences come from a human donor in good health.

With regard to this clone: One end of the junction varies from germline; a read error may be responsible. The chain is built from TRBV2 and TRBJ2-7; maybe TRBD1 (5 bases). Germline lookup yields CDR1 SNHLY and CDR2 FYNNEI. The CDR3 is 13 amino acids. This chain's CDR3 is CASSEATLNKGHF. For the CDR3, the DNA is TGTGCCAGCAGTGAGGCGACCTTGAATAAGGGGCACTTC.

This chain uses TRBV28 with TRBJ2-5; 7 positions agree with TRBD1. Germline CDR1 reads MDHEN; CDR2 reads SYDVKM. The junction had 6 bases not matched to a gene; V was cut back by 8 bases and J by 3 bases. This CDR3 has 13 residues. This CDR3 is CASGTVAKETQYF. CDR3 coding DNA: TGTGCCAGCGGGACAGTGGCGAAAGAGACCCAGTACTTC.

The rearrangement joins TRBV27 to TRBJ1-5; perhaps TRBD1 as D (5 bases). The CDR3 covers 13 residues. Trimming removed 8 bases at V and 5 bases at J, with 13 bases between. Germline CDR1 MNHEY, CDR2 SMNVEV (reference sequence). CDR3 amino acids: CASARGVYQPQHF. The CDR3 nucleotides are TGTGCCAGCGCCCGGGGGGTTTATCAGCCCCAGCATTTT.

The CDR3 region has the DNA TGTGCCAGCAGCTTAGGCCTCCTTCGAACCCCCAGGTCTAATGAAAAACTGTTTTTT. Translating it yields CASSLGLLRTPRSNEKLFF. The rearrangement links TRBV7-2 to TRBJ1-4, with D hard to call. Germline CDR1 SGHTA, CDR2 FQGNSA. Between the trimmed V and J ends, which lost 1 base and 3 bases, there was a span of 21 bases. The CDR3 sequence is 19 residues long.

As DNA, the CDR3 is TGCGCCAGCAGCCAAGAGCCGACAGCAGAGAATGGCTACACCTTC. Its translation: CASSQEPTAENGYTF. The V call is TRBV4-1, the J call TRBJ1-2, with D perhaps TRBD1 (5 bases). The CDR3 runs to 15 residues. CDR1 and CDR2 (germline): MGHRA, YSYEKL. V was cut by 0 bases and J by 6 bases, with 14 bases left in between.

The gene calls are TRBV28 and TRBJ2-2, with TRBD1 matching 7 bases. The length of the CDR3 is 14 residues. CDR1 and CDR2 (germline): MDHEN, SYDVKM. V lost 7 bases and J lost 5; bases outside the gene matches: 7. The CDR3 loop is CASTTGARTGELFF. As DNA, the CDR3 is TGTGCCAGCACTACAGGGGCTAGGACCGGGGAGCTGTTTTTT. The whole variable domain, filled in from reference TRBV28 and TRBJ2-2, reads DVKVTQSSRYLVKRTGEKVFLECVQDMDHENMFWYRQDPGLGLRLIYFSYDVKMKEKGDIPEGYSVSREKKERFSLILESASTNQTSMYLCASTTGARTGELFFGEGSRLTVL.

The CDR3 coding sequence is TGTGCCAGCAGTCCGGGGAACACTGAAGCTTTCTTT. Its translation: CASSPGNTEAFF. The J gene is TRBJ1-1, the V gene TRBV28; D is unresolved. V lost 5 bases, J lost 1 base, and 5 bases lay in between. Germline V lookup: CDR1 MDHEN, CDR2 SYDVKM. The length of the CDR3 is 12 residues.

V gene TRBV5-1 combines with J gene TRBJ2-7; D gene ambiguous. Per germline, CDR1 SGHRS and CDR2 YFSETQ. The V and J ends lost 4 bases and 3 bases respectively, with 14 bases between them. The CDR3 length is 14 residues. CDR3 nucleotide sequence: TGCGCCAGCAGCACGATTCCCGACAACTACGAGCAGTACTTC. The encoded protein is CASSTIPDNYEQYF.

The chain is built from TRBV28 and TRBJ1-5; tentative D call: TRBD1 (6 bases). This CDR3 has 14 residues. V shed 9 bases and J shed 10 bases, with 22 bases lying between them. Germline CDR1 is MDHEN and CDR2 is SYDVKM. This chain's CDR3 is CASTRRQMTGPQHF. In DNA form, the CDR3 reads TGTGCCAGTACACGACGCCAGATGACAGGCCCCCAGCATTTT.

The chain has TRBV4-2 and TRBJ1-3, with D maybe TRBD1 (6 bases). Germline V gene lookup returns CDR1 LGHNA and CDR2 YNFKEQ. This CDR3 comprises 17 residues. Trimming took 0 bases from V and 0 from J, leaving 12 bases between them. CDR3 amino acids: CASSQDRDKSSGNTIYF. CDR3 DNA: TGTGCCAGCAGCCAAGATAGGGACAAGAGCTCTGGAAACACCATATATTTT.

The CDR3 DNA reads as TGTGCCAGCAGTGCGGGACAGGCGGGTGTTTTTACGCAGTATTTT. Its translation is CASSAGQAGVFTQYF. The rearrangement uses TRBV6-1 and TRBJ2-3; the match to TRBD1 covers 8 bases. J lost 8 bases, V lost 4 bases, and 11 bases had no gene match. The CDR3 loop spans 15 amino acids. Germline CDR1 and CDR2: MNHNS and SASEGT.

J is TRBJ2-1 and V is TRBV28; the match to TRBD2 covers 12 bases. The CDR3 contains 15 residues. V dropped 5 bases and J dropped 5; count of bases not matched to a gene: 4. Germline V gene sequence: CDR1 MDHEN, CDR2 SYDVKM. The CDR3 sequence: CASSPWTSGNNEQFF. CDR3 bases: TGTGCCAGCAGTCCCTGGACTAGCGGGAACAATGAGCAGTTCTTC.

The chain is built from TRBV5-1 and TRBJ1-4; 10 positions match TRBD1. Germline trimming cut 1 base from V and 6 bases from J; bases unmatched to any gene: 6. CDR1 and CDR2 from the germline V gene are SGHRS and YFSETQ. The CDR3 is made up of 16 amino acids. CDR3 nucleotide sequence: TGCGCCAGCAGCTTGTACCCGACAGGGGGCGATGAAAAACTGTTTTTT. Translated: CASSLYPTGGDEKLFF.

This clone was counted a single time. The chain recombines TRBV16 with TRBJ2-1, with a tentative D call TRBD2 (6 bases). Trimming left V 7 bases short and J 4 bases short, with 17 bases between. Germline V CDR1 and CDR2: KGHSY, FQNENV. The CDR3 runs to 15 residues. CDR3 amino acids: CASKRPGLEYNEQFF. CDR3 bases: TGTGCCAGCAAGAGACCGGGACTCGAGTACAATGAGCAGTTCTTC.

In this sample, this clone turned up a few times. The chain links TRBV29-1 to TRBJ1-4; 11 bases line up with TRBD1. The trim removed 3 bases at V and 6 bases at J, leaving 9 bases unmatched. Looked up from germline, CDR1 is SQVTM and CDR2 is ANQGSEA. The CDR3 has 16 amino acids. CDR3: CSVESLGQGEDEKLFF. CDR3 nucleotides: TGCAGCGTTGAGAGTTTGGGACAGGGGGAGGATGAAAAACTGTTTTTT. The full variable domain, with the rest looked up from reference TRBV29-1 and TRBJ1-4, is SAVISQKPSRDICQRGTSLTIQCQVDSQVTMMFWYRQQPGQSLTLIATANQGSEATYESGFVIDKFPISRPNLTFSTLTVSNMSPEDSSIYLCSVESLGQGEDEKLFFGSGTQLSVL.

As concerns this clone: The identical CDR3 is also encoded by other nucleotide sequences in the sample. The rearrangement joins TRBV6-5 to TRBJ2-7; 7 nucleotides align to TRBD1. The trim removed 3 bases at V and 4 bases at J, leaving 6 bases unmatched. Germline CDR1 is MNHEY and CDR2 is SVGAGI. This CDR3 is built from 14 residues. The CDR3 reads CASSYYRDSYEQYF. CDR3 bases: TGTGCCAGCAGTTATTACCGGGACAGTTACGAGCAGTACTTC.

The gene calls are TRBV15 and TRBJ1-5; D not resolved. This CDR3 is built from 13 residues. With 1 base removed from V and 2 bases from J, the gap between germline ends came to 3 bases. Germline loops: CDR1 LNHNV, CDR2 YYDKDF (reference sequence). CDR3 residues: CATSRVGNQPQHF. The CDR3 DNA reads as TGTGCCACCAGCAGAGTCGGCAATCAGCCCCAGCATTTT. The whole variable domain, filled in from reference TRBV15 and TRBJ1-5, reads DAMVIQNPRYQVTQFGKPVTLSCSQTLNHNVMYWYQQKSSQAPKLLFHYYDKDFNNEADTPDNFQSRRPNTSFCFLDIRSPGLGDTAMYLCATSRVGNQPQHFGDGTRLSIL.

This chain's CDR3 is CASSPGTRYSTDTQYF. The CDR3 nucleotides are TGTGCCAGCAGTCCTGGGACTAGGTATAGCACAGATACGCAGTATTTT. The V and J genes are TRBV27 and TRBJ2-3; 8 bases map to TRBD2. J gave up 0 bases and V 5 bases, and 7 bases lay outside the gene matches. Germline CDR1 MNHEY, CDR2 SMNVEV (reference sequence). The CDR3 consists of 16 residues.

The V and J genes are TRBV29-1 and TRBJ2-1, with TRBD1 as a possible D gene (5 bases). CDR1 SQVTM and CDR2 ANQGSEA come from the germline V gene. V was clipped by 5 bases and J by 3 bases, with 14 bases between them. The CDR3 covers 14 residues. CDR3: CSVSPTVDYNEQFF. The CDR3 nucleotides are TGCAGCGTTTCCCCGACAGTAGACTACAATGAGCAGTTCTTC.

This rearrangement joins TRBV19 to TRBJ2-1; D is possibly TRBD2 (6 bases). This CDR3 comprises 16 residues. V was clipped by 3 bases and J by 1 base, with 13 bases between them. From germline, CDR1 is LNHDA and CDR2 SQIVND (reference sequence). CDR3 coding DNA: TGTGCCAGTAGTATTGGTAGCGGACTATCCTACAATGAGCAGTTCTTC. Translating it yields CASSIGSGLSYNEQFF.

This clone was detected only once. The rearrangement joins TRBV19 to TRBJ2-6; no clear D. The length of the CDR3 is 15 residues. Trimming removed 9 bases at V and 2 bases at J, with 14 bases between. Germline lookup yields CDR1 LNHDA and CDR2 SQIVND (reference sequence). CDR3 sequence reads: CASKPVGAGANVLTF. The DNA for the CDR3 is TGTGCCAGCAAACCCGTAGGAGCTGGGGCCAACGTCCTGACTTTC.

V is TRBV28 and J is TRBJ1-3; the D gene is possibly TRBD1 (5 bases). CDR1 and CDR2 from the germline V gene are MDHEN and SYDVKM. The CDR3 runs to 15 residues. Trimming cost V 4 bases and J 1 base, with 11 bases left between them. The DNA for the CDR3 is TGTGCCAGCAGTTCAGGGTTACCGTCTGGAAACACCATATATTTT. Its translation is CASSSGLPSGNTIYF. Complete variable domain (other parts from reference TRBV28 and TRBJ1-3): DVKVTQSSRYLVKRTGEKVFLECVQDMDHENMFWYRQDPGLGLRLIYFSYDVKMKEKGDIPEGYSVSREKKERFSLILESASTNQTSMYLCASSSGLPSGNTIYFGEGSWLTVV.

The genes are TRBV6-5 and TRBJ2-1, with TRBD1 matching 7 bases. Losses at the gene ends were 5 bases for V and 8 bases for J; bases not matched to a gene: 6. The germline V gene has CDR1 MNHEY and CDR2 SVGAGI. The CDR3 contains 13 residues. CDR3 residues: CASSPTGVDEQFF. For the CDR3, the DNA is TGTGCCAGCAGTCCAACAGGGGTCGATGAGCAGTTCTTC.

The V and J genes are TRBV2 and TRBJ2-7; weak D call: TRBD1 (6 bases). The CDR3 runs 16 residues. The germline V gene encodes CDR1 SNHLY and CDR2 FYNNEI. V was clipped by 4 bases and J by 0 bases, with 16 bases between them. The CDR3 DNA reads as TGTGCCAGCAGTGCCTTACACAGGGCCAGCTCCTACGAGCAGTACTTC. It yields the protein CASSALHRASSYEQYF.

The chain uses TRBV5-5 and TRBJ2-4; a possible D gene is TRBD2 (6 bases). The V end lost 3 bases, the J end lost 3 bases, and 13 bases lay between the germline ends. Germline V gene data show CDR1 as SGHKS and CDR2 as YYEKEE (reference sequence). The CDR3 is 15 residues long. In DNA form, the CDR3 reads TGTGCCAGCAGCTCCGTGGGGGGACGCAAAAACATTCAGTACTTC. It translates to CASSSVGGRKNIQYF. Filled out from reference TRBV5-5 and TRBJ2-4, the complete variable domain reads DAGVTQSPTHLIKTRGQQVTLRCSPISGHKSVSWYQQVLGQGPQFIFQYYEKEERGRGNFPDRFSARQFPNYSSELNVNALLLGDSALYLCASSSVGGRKNIQYFGAGTRLSVL.

V gene TRBV29-1 combines with J gene TRBJ2-3, with a tentative D call TRBD1 (6 bases). V shed 4 bases and J shed 5 bases, with 16 bases lying between them. In germline, CDR1 is SQVTM, CDR2 ANQGSEA. The CDR3 is made up of 14 amino acids. The CDR3 sequence: CSVGAGAGQDTQYF. CDR3 DNA sequence: TGCAGCGTTGGGGCAGGGGCAGGGCAAGATACGCAGTATTTT.

The V and J genes are TRBV4-2 and TRBJ2-7; 10 bases are shared with TRBD1. Germline CDR1 LGHNA, CDR2 YNFKEQ. This CDR3 contains 14 residues. The trim removed 3 bases at V and 4 bases at J, leaving 3 bases unmatched. The CDR3 loop reads CASSHDRGPYEQYF. In DNA form, the CDR3 reads TGTGCCAGCAGCCACGACAGGGGGCCTTACGAGCAGTACTTC.

This chain uses TRBV28 with TRBJ2-7; 13 bases map to TRBD2. V shed 3 bases, J shed 5 bases, and the junction held 7 bases outside the gene matches. The germline V gene encodes CDR1 MDHEN and CDR2 SYDVKM. The CDR3 covers 16 residues. The CDR3 region is CASSFRSGTSGDEQYF. The CDR3 region has the DNA TGTGCCAGCAGTTTCCGTTCTGGGACTAGCGGGGACGAGCAGTACTTC.

The V and J genes are TRBV28 and TRBJ1-3; D remains unclear. Germline CDR1 and CDR2: MDHEN and SYDVKM. V was pared by 6 bases and J by 1 base, with 10 bases between. This CDR3 has 14 residues. As DNA, the CDR3 is TGTGCCAGCAGCACTACCGATTCTGGAAACACCATATATTTT. This sequence encodes CASSTTDSGNTIYF. Drawing the rest from reference TRBV28 and TRBJ1-3, the complete variable domain is DVKVTQSSRYLVKRTGEKVFLECVQDMDHENMFWYRQDPGLGLRLIYFSYDVKMKEKGDIPEGYSVSREKKERFSLILESASTNQTSMYLCASSTTDSGNTIYFGEGSWLTVV.

This rearrangement joins TRBV20-1 to TRBJ2-3, with D unclear. Trimming took off 3 bases at V and 5 bases at J, with 6 bases between the two ends. In germline, CDR1 is DFQATT, CDR2 SNEGSKA (reference sequence). CDR3 length equals 11 residues. The CDR3 protein is CSASRVDTQYF. The DNA for the CDR3 is TGCAGTGCTAGCCGTGTAGATACGCAGTATTTT.